This T cell receptor beta chain was recovered during a study of T cell repertoires in cytomegalovirus infection. Study in general: Public TCR beta signatures provided an indication of both CMV infection and a matching HLA type.

One entry per CDR3 protein, called by TCRdb with MiXCR from the reads. The data hold some 150,000 distinct CDR3 sequences, with around 22% observed a single time. To note about this clonotype: Its cognate antigen is unknown.

Points from the study as a whole: The study identified carriers of CMV plus the relevant HLA from cumulative public TCR beta family frequency. There were HLA-C-restricted CMV-specific TCR beta clonotypes dominating the ex vivo response.

CDR3 length: 13 amino acids. Per germline, CDR1 MDHEN and CDR2 SYDVKM. Trimming left V 6 bases short and J 0 bases short, with 5 bases between. V usage is TRBV28 and J usage is TRBJ2-2, with D unresolved. Sequenced input: PBMCs. The sequence was obtained from a human donor in good health (CMV status not recorded). Some clones in this sample may be carry-over from other donors' samples. CDR3 nucleotide sequence: TGTGCCAGCAGGGGTCCGAACACCGGGGAGCTGTTTTTT. It yields the protein CASRGPNTGELFF.